These 31 T cell receptor beta chains were all obtained from the same sample, sequenced in a study of T cell repertoires in cytomegalovirus infection. MiXCR, applied by TCRdb to the reads, yields one record per CDR3 protein. The data hold around 540,000 distinct CDR3 sequences, with about 33% observed a single time. Antigens of these TCRs are unknown. The specimen was cultured PBMCs, collected from culture after CMV antigen stimulation. These receptors originate from a human donor in good health (CMV status not recorded). Some clones in this sample may be carry-over from other donors' samples.

The chain combines TRBV4-1 with TRBJ2-2, with unresolved D. Germline lookup yields CDR1 MGHRA and CDR2 YSYEKL. The length of the CDR3 is 15 residues. The ends were cut back, 3 bases at V and 4 bases at J, with 12 bases in the middle. The CDR3 coding sequence is TGCGCCAGCAGCCAGCCCCCCCAGTTCACCGGGGAGCTGTTTTTT. Translated, it gives CASSQPPQFTGELFF.

In this sample, this clonotype turned up a few times. V usage is TRBV19 and J usage is TRBJ1-5; D remains unclear. CDR3 length: 14 residues. The V end was cut by 7 bases, the J end by 3 bases, with 13 bases between. Per germline, CDR1 LNHDA and CDR2 SQIVND (reference sequence). CDR3 protein: CASTPAGINQPQHF. The CDR3 DNA is TGTGCCAGTACCCCGGCGGGGATCAATCAGCCCCAGCATTTT. The full variable domain, completed using reference TRBV19 and TRBJ1-5, is DGGITQSPKYLFRKEGQNVTLSCEQNLNHDAMYWYRQDPGQGLRLIYYSQIVNDFQKGDIAEGYSVSREKKESFPLTVTSAQKNPTAFYLCASTPAGINQPQHFGDGTRLSIL.

This clonotype was seen only a few times. The chain links TRBV10-2 to TRBJ2-3; the match to TRBD2 covers 8 bases. The CDR3 covers 15 residues. V trimming: 6 bases; J trimming: 6 bases; junction bases outside the gene matches: 11. Germline lookup yields CDR1 WSHSY and CDR2 SAAADI. CDR3 sequence: CASSAGTRISDTQYF. CDR3 sequence (DNA): TGCGCCAGCAGCGCCGGGACTAGAATTTCCGATACGCAGTATTTT.

This clonotype showed up just a few times. V is TRBV24-1 and J is TRBJ2-1, with a possible D match to TRBD1 (6 bases). The V gene's germline CDR1 is KGHDR and CDR2 SFDVKD. The V end was cut by 0 bases, the J end by 0 bases, with 20 bases between. This CDR3 is built from 20 residues. CDR3 residues: CATSDLTPTGGLSSYNEQFF. DNA for the CDR3: TGTGCCACCAGTGATTTGACACCGACAGGAGGTTTAAGCTCCTACAATGAGCAGTTCTTC.

The gene calls are TRBV6-1 and TRBJ2-7; 12 nucleotides agree with TRBD2. The germline CDR1 and CDR2 sequences are MNHNS and SASEGT. The V segment lost 4 bases and the J segment 5 bases; nucleotides outside the gene matches: 9. The CDR3 has 16 amino acids. The CDR3 reads CASSGKTSGRFNEQYV. In DNA, the CDR3 is TGTGCCAGCAGTGGAAAAACTAGCGGGAGGTTCAACGAGCAGTACGTC.

This clonotype appeared many times. CDR3 bases: TGTGCCAGCAGTTGGACAGGGGGAGAGACCCAGTACTTC. Protein: CASSWTGGETQYF. V usage is TRBV12-3 or TRBV12-4 and J usage is TRBJ2-5; 10 nucleotides agree with TRBD1. J gave up 4 bases and V 4 bases, and 0 bases lay outside the gene matches. This CDR3 comprises 13 residues.

This clonotype was observed a few times. The junction shows a germline mismatch at one end, possibly a read error. This chain links TRBV7-9 with TRBJ2-2; D gene ambiguous. This CDR3 has 15 residues. In germline, CDR1 is SEHNR, CDR2 FQNEAQ (reference sequence). The CDR3 protein is CASRLETLNTGELFF. CDR3 bases: TGTGCCAGCAGATTAGAGACGCTGAACACCGGGGAGCTGTTTTTT.

The chain has TRBV25-1 and TRBJ2-1; 12 bases align to TRBD2. The CDR3 spans 14 residues. Germline values: CDR1 MGHDK, CDR2 SYGVNS. The V gene end was trimmed by 7 bases and the J gene end by 4 bases; junction bases not matched to a gene: 2. The CDR3 sequence: CASNGLAGYNEQFF. CDR3 DNA sequence: TGTGCCAGCAATGGACTAGCGGGATACAATGAGCAGTTCTTC.

The sample holds many counts of this clonotype. The CDR3 loop is CASTRKPTARTSGRAYNEQFF. CDR3 sequence (DNA): TGTGCCAGTACCCGAAAACCGACAGCCAGGACTAGCGGGAGGGCCTACAATGAGCAGTTCTTC. The rearrangement uses TRBV19 and TRBJ2-1; 15 bases fit TRBD2. V shed 7 bases, J shed 2 bases, and the junction held 18 bases outside the gene matches. The germline V gene has CDR1 LNHDA and CDR2 SQIVND (reference sequence). There are 21 residues in the CDR3.

This clonotype was seen a handful of times. The chain has TRBV6-2 or TRBV6-3 and TRBJ2-1; TRBD2 matches at 12 bases. Germline CDR1 MNHEY, CDR2 SVGEGT. The V and J ends lost 2 bases and 4 bases, in that order; junction bases with no gene match: 6. This CDR3 has 17 amino acids. The CDR3 DNA is TGTGCCAGCAGTTACGGGCTAGCGGGAGGGCCATACAATGAGCAGTTCTTC. Its protein is CASSYGLAGGPYNEQFF.

This clonotype has just a few counts. The V and J genes are TRBV6-1 and TRBJ2-7, with D possibly matching TRBD1 (5 bases). Trimming shortened V by 5 bases and J by 3 bases, and 14 bases separated the two germline ends. This CDR3 spans 14 amino acids. The germline V gene has CDR1 MNHNS and CDR2 SASEGT. The CDR3 reads CASSQDTLYYEQYV. The CDR3 region has the DNA TGTGCCAGCAGTCAGGACACCTTATACTACGAGCAGTACGTC.

With regard to this clonotype: One end of the junction varies from germline; a read error may be responsible. The gene calls are TRBV7-6 and TRBJ1-2, with D maybe TRBD1 (5 bases). This CDR3 contains 13 residues. Germline V gene sequence: CDR1 SGHVS, CDR2 FNYEAQ. CDR3 bases: TGTGCCAGCGGCTTATTGGGGGTGCCGGGCTACACCTTC. This gives the protein CASGLLGVPGYTF. The full variable domain, in which reference TRBV7-6 and TRBJ1-2 provide the parts outside the CDR3, is GAGVSQSPRYKVTKRGQDVALRCDPISGHVSLYWYRQALGQGPEFLTYFNYEAQQDKSGLPNDRFSAERPEGSISTLTIQRTEQRDSAMYRCASGLLGVPGYTFGSGTRLTVV.

A single count supports this clonotype. The rearrangement uses TRBV9 and TRBJ2-4, with D possibly TRBD1 on 6 matching bases. The germline gives CDR1 SGDLS, CDR2 YYNGEE. This CDR3 comprises 15 residues. Trimming stripped 3 bases from V and 5 bases from J, with 15 bases between. The DNA for the CDR3 is TGTGCCAGCAGCGCAACGAGGGGGTCCCAAAACATTCAGTACTTC. Translating gives CASSATRGSQNIQYF.

This clonotype occurred a few times. This chain uses TRBV7-2 with TRBJ2-1; D gene uncertain. The ends were cut back, 2 bases at V and 9 bases at J, with 11 bases in the middle. Germline CDR1 is SGHTA and CDR2 is FQGNSA. This CDR3 has 13 residues. The CDR3 reads CASSLSLRGEQFF. The CDR3 nucleotides are TGTGCCAGCAGCTTATCTCTCCGAGGTGAGCAGTTCTTC. The full variable domain, completed using reference TRBV7-2 and TRBJ2-1, is GAGVSQSPSNKVTEKGKDVELRCDPISGHTALYWYRQSLGQGLEFLIYFQGNSAPDKSGLPSDRFSAERTGGSVSTLTIQRTQQEDSAVYLCASSLSLRGEQFFGPGTRLTVL.

This clonotype has ten or more counts. For the CDR3, the DNA is TGTGCCAGCAGCGAAACACCGGGACTAGGAAACACCGGGGAGCTGTTTTTT. Encoded protein: CASSETPGLGNTGELFF. The chain joins TRBV9 to TRBJ2-2; 8 nucleotides match TRBD2. Germline trimming cut 3 bases from V and 2 bases from J; bases unmatched to any gene: 9. CDR3 size: 17 residues. The germline V gene encodes CDR1 SGDLS and CDR2 YYNGEE.

This clonotype has only a few counts. The V and J genes are TRBV7-2 and TRBJ2-7, with D maybe TRBD1 (6 bases). This CDR3 spans 13 amino acids. V lost 3 bases and J 3 bases, leaving 9 bases between the germline ends. The V gene's germline CDR1 is SGHTA and CDR2 FQGNSA. CDR3 amino acids: CASSLEDSYEQYF. The CDR3 DNA follows: TGTGCCAGCAGCTTGGAGGACAGCTACGAGCAGTACTTC.

This clonotype was counted at least ten times. V and J are TRBV28 and TRBJ1-2, with D maybe TRBD1 (5 bases). The length of the CDR3 is 14 residues. The ends were cut back, 3 bases at V and 4 bases at J, with 12 bases in the middle. Germline CDR1 is MDHEN and CDR2 is SYDVKM. The CDR3 sequence is CASSFPGTIYGYTF. In DNA form, the CDR3 reads TGTGCCAGCAGTTTTCCAGGGACCATCTATGGCTACACCTTC.

The chain employs TRBV20-1 and TRBJ2-2, with TRBD2 as a possible D gene (5 bases). The CDR3 is 12 residues long. Germline CDR1 reads DFQATT; CDR2 reads SNEGSKA (reference sequence). The V end was cut by 6 bases, the J end by 5 bases, with 10 bases between. The chain's CDR3 is CSAALDTGELFF. The CDR3 DNA sequence: TGCAGTGCCGCACTAGATACCGGGGAGCTGTTTTTT.

The chain recombines TRBV28 with TRBJ2-1; no clear D gene. Germline V gene lookup returns CDR1 MDHEN and CDR2 SYDVKM. The V end lost 10 bases, the J end lost 7 bases, and 11 bases lay between the germline ends. The CDR3 is 11 residues long. The CDR3 loop reads CATWKENEQFF. CDR3 nucleotide sequence: TGTGCCACCTGGAAAGAGAATGAGCAGTTCTTC.

The chain joins TRBV7-2 to TRBJ2-5; 8 nucleotides agree with TRBD1. The junction had 2 bases not matched to a gene; V was cut back by 5 bases and J by 3 bases. The V gene's germline CDR1 is SGHTA and CDR2 FQGNSA. The CDR3 is 13 amino acids. The CDR3, as DNA: TGTGCCAGCAGCCGACAGGGGAAAGAGACCCAGTACTTC. This translates into CASSRQGKETQYF. The whole variable domain, remainder taken from reference TRBV7-2 and TRBJ2-5, is GAGVSQSPSNKVTEKGKDVELRCDPISGHTALYWYRQSLGQGLEFLIYFQGNSAPDKSGLPSDRFSAERTGGSVSTLTIQRTQQEDSAVYLCASSRQGKETQYFGPGTRLLVL.

This clonotype was found many times. The CDR3 loop is CASSLDSNTGELFF. The CDR3 DNA sequence: TGTGCCAGCAGCTTAGATAGTAACACCGGGGAGCTGTTTTTT. The chain links TRBV7-2 to TRBJ2-2; D not certain. Germline V lookup: CDR1 SGHTA, CDR2 FQGNSA. V dropped 1 base and J dropped 2 bases, with 5 bases sitting between them. CDR3 length: 14 amino acids.

This clonotype was seen a few times. V usage is TRBV2 and J usage is TRBJ2-3, with D perhaps matching TRBD2 (6 bases). Trimming removed 5 bases from V and 2 bases from J, with 11 bases in between. The CDR3 contains 14 residues. The germline CDR1 and CDR2 sequences are SNHLY and FYNNEI. DNA of the CDR3: TGTGCCAGCAGTCCCGGGAGTAACACAGATACGCAGTATTTT. Its protein product is CASSPGSNTDTQYF.

The V and J genes are TRBV7-2 and TRBJ1-5, with D unclear. The length of the CDR3 is 14 residues. The ends were cut back, 3 bases at V and 6 bases at J, with 12 bases in the middle. Germline V CDR1 and CDR2: SGHTA, FQGNSA. CDR3 in amino acids: CASSFSEVGQPQHF. In DNA form, the CDR3 reads TGTGCCAGCAGCTTCTCCGAGGTTGGTCAGCCCCAGCATTTT.

This chain joins TRBV19 and TRBJ1-5; 7 bases line up with TRBD1. Trimming cost V 5 bases and J 3 bases; bases outside gene matches: 7. CDR1 and CDR2 (germline): LNHDA, SQIVND (reference sequence). This CDR3 contains 15 residues. Here the CDR3 DNA reads TGTGCCAGTAGTTGGACAGGTTTCCACAATCAGCCCCAGCATTTT. It translates to CASSWTGFHNQPQHF.

This clonotype was observed a few times. The CDR3 DNA is TGTGCCAGTAGTATAGCAGGGGGATCATTCGACACTGAAGCTTTCTTT. This encodes CASSIAGGSFDTEAFF. The rearrangement joins TRBV19 to TRBJ1-1; 7 positions match TRBD1. V shed 1 base, J shed 3 bases, and the junction held 8 bases outside the gene matches. Germline CDR1 LNHDA, CDR2 SQIVND (reference sequence). The CDR3 is 16 amino acids.

J is TRBJ2-7 and V is TRBV4-1, with TRBD2 matching 7 bases. Germline assignment: CDR1 MGHRA and CDR2 YSYEKL. CDR3 length: 15 residues. V shed 1 base and J 6 bases; nucleotides not matched to a gene: 9. CDR3 protein: CASSQGQGGGSEQYV. DNA of the CDR3: TGCGCCAGCAGCCAAGGGCAGGGCGGGGGATCCGAGCAGTACGTC.

This clonotype was seen just once. The rearrangement uses TRBV12-3 or TRBV12-4 and TRBJ1-1; weak D call: TRBD1 (5 bases). Trimming removed 5 bases at V and 2 bases at J, with 21 bases between. The CDR3 extends over 17 amino acids. This CDR3 is CASSPLGGVRSNTEAFF. Here the CDR3 DNA reads TGTGCCAGCAGTCCGCTGGGGGGGGTCAGGTCTAACACTGAAGCTTTCTTT.

This clonotype showed up many times. The chain combines TRBV7-8 with TRBJ2-3, with D possibly matching TRBD1 (6 bases). CDR1 is SGHVS, CDR2 FQNEAQ, per germline. The V and J ends lost 5 bases and 0 bases respectively, with 12 bases between them. The CDR3 runs 15 residues. CDR3 nucleotides: TGTGCCAGCAGCCCCCGGGACACCAGCACAGATACGCAGTATTTT. Its translation: CASSPRDTSTDTQYF.

J is TRBJ1-1 and V is TRBV10-3; no definite D call. This CDR3 has 13 amino acids. Germline V gene lookup returns CDR1 ENHRY and CDR2 SYGVKD. V lost 6 bases and J 2 bases, leaving 10 bases between the germline ends. In DNA, the CDR3 is TGTGCCATCAGCCGGGGATCAAACACTGAAGCTTTCTTT. Translating it yields CAISRGSNTEAFF.

The chain joins TRBV10-3 to TRBJ2-2; 9 positions agree with TRBD1. The CDR3 sequence is 13 residues long. Germline-derived CDR1 and CDR2 are ENHRY and SYGVKD. Losses at the gene ends were 10 bases for V and 5 bases for J; bases not matched to a gene: 5. The CDR3: CATRDRETGELFF. CDR3 DNA sequence: TGTGCCACGAGGGACAGGGAGACCGGGGAGCTGTTTTTT.

This clonotype was seen a few times. The CDR3 spells CASRQVTGGPYEQYF. CDR3 bases: TGTGCCAGCAGACAAGTGACAGGGGGGCCATACGAGCAGTACTTC. V gene TRBV28 combines with J gene TRBJ2-7; 9 nucleotides line up with TRBD1. This CDR3 comprises 15 residues. The V and J ends lost 6 bases and 4 bases, in that order; junction bases with no gene match: 10. Germline CDR1 MDHEN, CDR2 SYDVKM.